This T cell receptor (beta chain) was recorded in a study of cytomegalovirus exposure and HLA in healthy donors. Notes on the study in general: Among TCR beta chains, those listed as cytomegalovirus-associated numbered around 180. Later on, an analysis found that several of the most significant clusters appeared to be linked to common viral pathogens, which included parvovirus B19. Analyzed later, association rates of TCRs varied across HLA loci, with DRB1 most and HLA-C fewest.

The PCR employed 60 Vbeta primers together with 13 Jbeta primers. The repertoire was sequenced with immunoSEQ multiplex PCR; TCRdb's copy has only in-frame clones and lacks some. The data hold 100,000 to 150,000 clones, with roughly four fifths observed a single time. To note about this clone: The antigen remains unidentified.

Germline lookup yields CDR1 SGHRS and CDR2 YFSETQ. Trimming cost V 4 bases and J 7 bases, with 17 bases left between them. The CDR3 totals 15 residues. V is TRBV5-1 and J is TRBJ1-4, with D perhaps TRBD1 (5 bases). The TCR comes from a man in his fifties or sixties in good health and CMV-seronegative. The sequenced sample consisted of PBMCs. The CDR3: CASSPRPGGTEKLFF. The DNA of the CDR3 is TGCGCCAGCAGCCCACGACCCGGGGGAACTGAAAAACTGTTTTTT.